The sequence of this TCR beta chain was determined in a study of cytomegalovirus exposure and HLA in healthy donors (dated by TCRdb to about 2017). Describing the broader study: An earlier analysis of some 500 of the donors reported about 250 Gb of sequence data and roughly 100 million unique TCR beta sequences from some 180 million T cells. Roughly 300 gigabases of sequencing data and 70 million to 95 million unique TCR sequences made up an early release that covered 500 to 700 HLA-typed donors. The genetic ancestry cluster associated with self-reported Caucasian donors included around 76% of the roughly 360 genotyped donors. The study aimed to test whether signatures of past pathogen exposure could be identified by cataloging public T cell receptors. The study used immunosequencing to profile the T cell repertoires of about 670 subjects and linked those repertoires to cytomegalovirus serostatus. Along with the approximately 600-subject first cohort, a separate validation cohort of over a hundred different subjects was used. High-throughput TCR immunosequencing, statistical association of individual TCRs with disease status, and machine learning were combined to predict cytomegalovirus infection status. A later analysis re-analyzed previously published TCR beta repertoires from about 600 donors and added high-resolution HLA genotyping to study TCR occurrence patterns. Rather than drawing on any new phenotypic data, the later analysis identified candidate immune exposures from TCR beta sequences and the way those sequences occurred across donors. An earlier analysis of some 500 of the donors used high-throughput TCR beta sequencing to judge whether each TCR beta V gene segment behaved as functional or pseudogenic. Donor age, sex, ethnicity and CMV serostatus were compiled alongside the repertoire data. A later genetic analysis took genome-wide SNP genotypes for about 55% of the 666 donors and used that subset as a discovery cohort. All discovery cohort repertoires had been generated using a single sequencing platform. Class I and class II HLA loci were covered by the typing at four-digit resolution. The number of typed donors differed by locus: roughly 629-640 for A, B, C, DRB1 and DQB1; about 520 for DQA1; fewer than 610 for DPA1; and some 430 for DPB1. Four to six DR-DQ haplotypes were handled as single units for association and clustering because linkage in the cohort was strong. On average, roughly 240,000 unique TCR beta nucleotide sequences were sequenced per donor among a few hundred genotyped donors of the cohort, with roughly 18% of those sequences being non-productive.

Germline trimming: 6 bases from V, 0 bases from J; junction bases outside gene matches: 5. From the germline V gene, CDR1 is SGDLS and CDR2 is YYNGEE. The CDR3 has 14 amino acids, counting the end cysteine and phenylalanine. Of the read, only the CDR3 DNA is kept; its 42 bases are in frame from base 1. The receptor library was made with the immunoSEQ multiplex PCR assay. For the multiplex PCR, a mixture combining 60 forward primers for TCR Vbeta segments and 13 reverse primers for TCR Jbeta segments was used. A multiplex PCR assay on genomic DNA amplified the CDR3 region of rearranged TCR beta genes. The Illumina HiSeq System was used to sequence the amplified TCR beta libraries as 87-base-pair reads. The source study handled its data this way. Across the 700 or so repertoires, a later analysis counted 78 million or so unique TCR beta chains, around 11 million of which were shared by at least two donors. To remove PCR and sequencing errors, raw reads were error-corrected and collapsed into unique sequences using a nearest-neighbor algorithm that merged closely related sequences. Alignment of CDR3 sequences to IMGT reference sequences was used to assign V, D and J gene segments. For a sequence to be retained, a match of at least six nucleotides to both a V gene segment and a J gene segment was required. Rearrangements were called productive when the CDR3 lacked stop codons and stayed in frame with V and J; all others were non-productive. Following IMGT convention, CDR3 was defined as the stretch from the second conserved V-encoded cysteine up to the conserved J-encoded phenylalanine. The earlier analysis of about 640 of the donors excluded any sequence lacking an unambiguous match to a single V gene segment. In an earlier analysis of 587 of the donors, V segments were called functional above 56.7% productive rearrangements and were called segregating when the between-donor standard deviation exceeded 5%. To diagnose cytomegalovirus status from the catalog of TCR beta chain sequences, a statistical classification framework was built. A later analysis assigned V and J genes by comparing TCR nucleotide sequences with IMGT/GENE-DB human TR gene sequences. Using the TCRdist pipeline, a later analysis assigned CDR3 sequences along with most-parsimonious VDJ recombination scenarios. In a later analysis, each TCR beta chain was defined by its CDR3 amino acid sequence together with its V-gene family, and reads lacking a unique V-gene family were excluded. A later analysis removed 600 or so highly shared, low-generation-probability nucleotide sequences to deal with suspected cross-contamination and a sequencing artifact. A later analysis calculated a clonal expansion index for each public chain from normalized within-repertoire ranks of inferred template counts. Generation probabilities in a later analysis came from a VDJ recombination model fitted to out-of-frame rearrangements, and those results were checked against IGoR. Hypergeometric tests were used in a later analysis to score TCR-TCR, TCR-HLA and TCR-CMV co-occurrence, with a repertoire-size bias correction applied to the TCR pairs. In a later analysis, false discovery rates were estimated by permuting HLA or CMV assignments 20 times. In a later analysis, co-occurring TCRs were grouped using DBSCAN, and TCRdist sequence similarity was added for clustering within HLA-allele-positive subsets. Repertoires with fewer than 30,000 or more than 120,000 public chains, plus five repertoires with anomalous nucleotide sharing, were excluded from co-occurrence clustering. TCRdb obtained this table from immuneACCESS and retained in-frame rearrangements with V and J assigned. These tables miss some clones; where compared with another copy, unresolved V genes account for less than half of the shortfall, and the remainder is unexplained. Clone size and V and J calls were adopted from that table, with D and trimming inferred from the DNA. This sample gives about 72,000 clones in total; about four fifths of them show up just once. Roughly 3.5% of the sample is held by the ten biggest clonotypes.

Points the paper makes about the study in general: A total of fewer than 200 TCR beta chains were listed by the study as associated with cytomegalovirus. Correlated functional status among segregating V segments might be attributable to linkage disequilibrium, but an unknown experimental factor could not be ruled out. In a later genetic analysis, a missense DCLRE1C variant was associated with V-gene and J-gene trimming of TCR beta chains, and the association was replicated in an independent cohort. Because counts were too low, about 15 rarely observed V segments, including chromosome 9 orphons, were left out of the earlier analysis of 500 to 650 of the donors. The cohort was sequenced for TCR beta chains only, and without alpha or paired-chain data the features that could be detected were limited. In vitro tests confirmed that a few of the cytomegalovirus-associated TCR beta chains recognize cytomegalovirus antigens. In a later analysis, TCR association rates were found to vary across HLA loci, with the most associated TCRs seen for DRB1 alleles and the fewest for HLA-C alleles. While some public TCRs were present in many individuals, most TCR sequences turned up only very rarely across donors. Specific HLA alleles were associated with 18,000 or so TCR beta sequences at a false discovery rate of 0.05 in a later analysis. In both the original and validation cohorts, the classifier was reported to diagnose cytomegalovirus status with high specificity and sensitivity. The 87-base-pair reads could not distinguish some IMGT-functional V segments, including TRBV6-2 and TRBV6-3, so those segments were excluded. Because HLA typing was missing for some donors at each locus, association tests included only the typed subset. In a later analysis, most CMV-associated TCR beta chains were found to appear HLA-restricted, with HLA associations seemingly driven largely by CMV exposure. A further reported finding was that TCR beta sequences accurately predicted the HLA-A and HLA-B alleles for most subjects in the first cohort. The presence/absence analyses assumed that sequencing depth was roughly uniform across donors, and that assumption may not be true. According to a later genetic analysis, donors in an Asian-associated ancestry cluster had fewer N-insertions in productive TCRs than the roughly 670-donor mean. A later analysis reported that several top co-occurrence clusters appeared linked to parvovirus B19, influenza, CMV and Epstein-Barr virus. The authors suggested that the approach could potentially be extended to other disease states and immunological phenotypes. An earlier analysis of approximately 570 of the donors showed that most TCR beta V segments appeared in productive rearrangements either about 87% or about 30% of the time, which broadly matched IMGT annotations. In a later analysis, HLA-associated TCR beta chains showed more clonal expansion and lower generation probabilities than non-associated chains that were equally common. The only immune exposure information available for the cohort was CMV serostatus. A cluster of highly shared sequence variants was judged likely to be a technical artifact of the sequencing pipeline. When HLA alleles, especially DR and DQ, strongly co-occurred, TCR associations were difficult to assign to individual alleles.

The cohort consisted of 650 to 850 healthy bone marrow donors. At the time of sampling, all cohort members were nominally healthy, though unrecorded immune exposures were likely present. The donor was CMV seronegative and belonged to the group of around 400 seronegative cohort members. Every donor gave a peripheral blood sample, and the peripheral blood mononuclear cells from that sample were used for TCR beta sequencing. Genomic DNA extraction from the blood cell samples was performed with the Qiagen DNeasy Blood Extraction Kit. In its sample, this clone was seen a few times. Its antigen is unknown. No qualities accompany the bases; no much larger clone lies one base away.

This clonotype originated in a man aged 40-55 years in good health and CMV-seronegative. The sample was PBMCs. Recombination linked TRBV9 to TRBJ1-1; 7 bases in between match TRBD1. CDR3 sequence: CASTSGGLNTEAFF. The DNA reads as follows: TGTGCCAGCACCTCAGGGGGGCTGAACACTGAAGCTTTCTTT.